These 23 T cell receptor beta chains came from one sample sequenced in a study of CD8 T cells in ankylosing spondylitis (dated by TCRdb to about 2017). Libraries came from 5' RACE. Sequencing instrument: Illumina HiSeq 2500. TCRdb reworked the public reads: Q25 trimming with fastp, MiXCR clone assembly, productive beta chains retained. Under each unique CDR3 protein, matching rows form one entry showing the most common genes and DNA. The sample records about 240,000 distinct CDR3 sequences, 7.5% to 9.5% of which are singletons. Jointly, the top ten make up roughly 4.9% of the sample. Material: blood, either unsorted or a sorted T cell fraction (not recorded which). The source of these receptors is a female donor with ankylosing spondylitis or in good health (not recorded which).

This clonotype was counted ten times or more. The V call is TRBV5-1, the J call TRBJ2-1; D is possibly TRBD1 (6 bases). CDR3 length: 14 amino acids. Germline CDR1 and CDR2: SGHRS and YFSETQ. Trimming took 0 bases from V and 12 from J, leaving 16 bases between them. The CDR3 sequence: CASSLDRESPGQFF. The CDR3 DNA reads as TGCGCCAGCAGCTTGGACAGGGAATCGCCTGGGCAGTTCTTC.

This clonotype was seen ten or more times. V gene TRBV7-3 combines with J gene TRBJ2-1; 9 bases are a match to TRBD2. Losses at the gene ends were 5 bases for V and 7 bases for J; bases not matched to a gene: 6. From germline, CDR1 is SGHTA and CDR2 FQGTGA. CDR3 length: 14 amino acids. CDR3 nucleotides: TGTGCCAGCAGCCCTGCGGGAGGGTCGAATGAGCAGTTCTTC. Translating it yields CASSPAGGSNEQFF. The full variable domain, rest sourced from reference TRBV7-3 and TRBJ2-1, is GAGVSQTPSNKVTEKGKYVELRCDPISGHTALYWYRQSLGQGPEFLIYFQGTGAADDSGLPNDRFFAVRPEGSVSTLKIQRTERGDSAVYLCASSPAGGSNEQFFGPGTRLTVL.

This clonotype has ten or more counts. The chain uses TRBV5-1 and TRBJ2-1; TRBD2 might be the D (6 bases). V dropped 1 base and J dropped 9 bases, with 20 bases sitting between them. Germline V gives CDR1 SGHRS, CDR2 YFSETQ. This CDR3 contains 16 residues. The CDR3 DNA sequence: TGCGCCAGCAGCTTGACGGGGGACTGGACCCTGGGTGAGCAGTTCTTC. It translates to CASSLTGDWTLGEQFF.

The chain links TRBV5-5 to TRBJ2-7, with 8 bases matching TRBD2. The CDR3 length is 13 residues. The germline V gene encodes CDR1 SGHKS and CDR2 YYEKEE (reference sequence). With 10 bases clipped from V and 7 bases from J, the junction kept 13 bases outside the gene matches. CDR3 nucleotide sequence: TGTGCCGGCGGAGGAGCGGGAGCACAGGAGCAGTACTTC. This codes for CAGGGAGAQEQYF.

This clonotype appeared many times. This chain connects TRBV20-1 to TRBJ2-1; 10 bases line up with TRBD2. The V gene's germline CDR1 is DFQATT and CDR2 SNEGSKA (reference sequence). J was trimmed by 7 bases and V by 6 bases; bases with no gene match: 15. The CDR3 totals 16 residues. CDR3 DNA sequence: TGCAGTGCCCCAGCCCCAGCGGGAGGGCCGGGGAATGAGCAGTTCTTC. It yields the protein CSAPAPAGGPGNEQFF.

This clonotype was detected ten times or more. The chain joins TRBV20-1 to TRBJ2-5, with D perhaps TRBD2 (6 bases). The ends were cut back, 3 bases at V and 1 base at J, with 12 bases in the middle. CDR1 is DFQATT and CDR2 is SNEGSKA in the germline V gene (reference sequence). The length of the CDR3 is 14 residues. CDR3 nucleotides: TGCAGTGCTAGGCTTAGGCGGGGCCAAGAGACCCAGTACTTC. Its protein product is CSARLRRGQETQYF.

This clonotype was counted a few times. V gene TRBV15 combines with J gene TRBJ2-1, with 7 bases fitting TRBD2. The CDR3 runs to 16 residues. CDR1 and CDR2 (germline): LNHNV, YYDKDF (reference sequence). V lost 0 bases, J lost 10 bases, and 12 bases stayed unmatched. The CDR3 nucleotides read TGTGCCACCAGCAGAGATCGGGTGGGAGGGTCGAGGGAGCAGTTCTTC. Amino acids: CATSRDRVGGSREQFF.

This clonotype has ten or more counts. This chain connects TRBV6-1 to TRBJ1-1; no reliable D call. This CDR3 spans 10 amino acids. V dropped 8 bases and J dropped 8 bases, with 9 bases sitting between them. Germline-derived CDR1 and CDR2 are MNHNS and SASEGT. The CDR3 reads CASRHFEAFF. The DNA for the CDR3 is TGTGCCAGCCGGCACTTCGAAGCTTTCTTT.

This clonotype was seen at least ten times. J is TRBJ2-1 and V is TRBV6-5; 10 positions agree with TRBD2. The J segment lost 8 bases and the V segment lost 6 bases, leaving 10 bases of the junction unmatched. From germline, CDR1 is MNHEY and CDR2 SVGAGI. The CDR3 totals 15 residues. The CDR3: CASRYRLAGGDEQFF. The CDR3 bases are TGTGCCAGCAGGTATCGACTAGCGGGCGGCGATGAGCAGTTCTTC.

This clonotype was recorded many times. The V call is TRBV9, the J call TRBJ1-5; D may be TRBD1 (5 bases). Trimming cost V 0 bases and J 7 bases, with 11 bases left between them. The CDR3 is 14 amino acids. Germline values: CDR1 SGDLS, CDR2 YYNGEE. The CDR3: CASSVDGGYQPQHF. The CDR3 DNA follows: TGTGCCAGCAGCGTAGATGGGGGTTACCAGCCCCAGCATTTT. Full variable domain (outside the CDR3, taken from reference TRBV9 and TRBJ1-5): DSGVTQTPKHLITATGQRVTLRCSPRSGDLSVYWYQQSLDQGLQFLIQYYNGEERAKGNILERFSAQQFPDLHSELNLSSLELGDSALYFCASSVDGGYQPQHFGDGTRLSIL.

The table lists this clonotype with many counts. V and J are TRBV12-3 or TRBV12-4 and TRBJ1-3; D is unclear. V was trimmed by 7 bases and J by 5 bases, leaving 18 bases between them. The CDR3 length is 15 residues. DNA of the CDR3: TGTGCCAGCACCGCTCCTGGGGTGTCACGAAACACCATATATTTT. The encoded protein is CASTAPGVSRNTIYF.

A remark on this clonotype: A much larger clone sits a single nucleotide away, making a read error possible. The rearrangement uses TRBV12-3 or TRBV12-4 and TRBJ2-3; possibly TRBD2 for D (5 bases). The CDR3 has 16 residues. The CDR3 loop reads CASSLERAVGSDTQCF. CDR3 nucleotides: TGTGCCAGCAGTTTGGAGAGGGCGGTCGGATCAGATACGCAGTGTTTT.

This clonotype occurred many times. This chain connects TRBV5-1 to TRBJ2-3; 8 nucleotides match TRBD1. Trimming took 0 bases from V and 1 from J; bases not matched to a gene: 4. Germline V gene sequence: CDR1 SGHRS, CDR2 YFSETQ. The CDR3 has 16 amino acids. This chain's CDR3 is CASSLGHRGGTDTQYF. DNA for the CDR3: TGCGCCAGCAGCTTGGGGCACAGGGGGGGCACAGATACGCAGTATTTT.

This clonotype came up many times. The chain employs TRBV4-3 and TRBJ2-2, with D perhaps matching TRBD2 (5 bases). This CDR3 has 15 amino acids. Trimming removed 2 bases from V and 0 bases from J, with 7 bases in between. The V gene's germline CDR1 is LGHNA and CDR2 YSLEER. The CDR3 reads CASSQLATNTGELFF. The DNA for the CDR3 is TGCGCCAGCAGCCAACTAGCCACGAACACCGGGGAGCTGTTTTTT.

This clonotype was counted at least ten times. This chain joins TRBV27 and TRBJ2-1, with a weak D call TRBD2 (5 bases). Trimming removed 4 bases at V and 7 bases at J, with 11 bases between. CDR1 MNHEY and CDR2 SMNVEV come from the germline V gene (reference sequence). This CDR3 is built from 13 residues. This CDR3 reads CASSYTRWNEQFF. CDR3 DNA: TGTGCCAGCAGTTATACTAGGTGGAATGAGCAGTTCTTC.

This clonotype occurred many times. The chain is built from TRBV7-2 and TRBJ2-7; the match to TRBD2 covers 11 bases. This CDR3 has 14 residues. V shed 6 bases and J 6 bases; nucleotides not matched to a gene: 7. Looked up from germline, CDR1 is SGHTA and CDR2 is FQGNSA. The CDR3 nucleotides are TGTGCCAGCAGTCAAACTAGCGGGAGCCCCGAGCAGTACTTC. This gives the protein CASSQTSGSPEQYF. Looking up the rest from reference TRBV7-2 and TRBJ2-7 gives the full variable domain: GAGVSQSPSNKVTEKGKDVELRCDPISGHTALYWYRQSLGQGLEFLIYFQGNSAPDKSGLPSDRFSAERTGGSVSTLTIQRTQQEDSAVYLCASSQTSGSPEQYFGPGTRLTVT.

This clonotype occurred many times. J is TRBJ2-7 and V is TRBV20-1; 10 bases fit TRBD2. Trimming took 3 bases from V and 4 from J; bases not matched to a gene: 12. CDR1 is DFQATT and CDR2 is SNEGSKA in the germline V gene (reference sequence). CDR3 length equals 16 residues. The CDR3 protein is CSASSLAGEEIYEQYF. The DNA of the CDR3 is TGCAGTGCTAGCTCCCTAGCGGGAGAAGAGATTTACGAGCAGTACTTC.

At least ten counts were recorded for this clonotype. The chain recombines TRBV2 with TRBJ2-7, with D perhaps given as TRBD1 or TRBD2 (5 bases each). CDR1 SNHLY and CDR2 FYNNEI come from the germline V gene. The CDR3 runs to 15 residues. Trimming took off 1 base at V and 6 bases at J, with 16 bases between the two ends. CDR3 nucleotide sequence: TGTGCCAGCAGTGAAGAAGTCAGGGAGATGGGCGAGCAGTACTTC. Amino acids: CASSEEVREMGEQYF.

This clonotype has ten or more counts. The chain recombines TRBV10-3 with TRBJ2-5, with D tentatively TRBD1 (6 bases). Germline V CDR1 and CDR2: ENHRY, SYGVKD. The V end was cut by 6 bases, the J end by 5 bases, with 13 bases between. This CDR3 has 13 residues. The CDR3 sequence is CAIRQGLVETQYF. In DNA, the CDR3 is TGTGCCATCAGGCAGGGGCTGGTGGAGACCCAGTACTTC.

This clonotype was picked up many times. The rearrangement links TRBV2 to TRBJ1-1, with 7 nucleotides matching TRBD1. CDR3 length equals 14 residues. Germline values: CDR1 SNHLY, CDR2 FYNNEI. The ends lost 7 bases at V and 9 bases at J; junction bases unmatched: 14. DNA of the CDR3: TGTGCCAGCATCCTTCAGGGGGGCAGGGGACAAGCTTTCTTT. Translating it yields CASILQGGRGQAFF.

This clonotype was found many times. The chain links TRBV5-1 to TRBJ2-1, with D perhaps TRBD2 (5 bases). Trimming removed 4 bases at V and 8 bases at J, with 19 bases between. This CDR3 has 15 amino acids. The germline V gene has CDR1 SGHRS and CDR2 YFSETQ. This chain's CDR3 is CASSPRTGLEDEQFF. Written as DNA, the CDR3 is TGCGCCAGCAGCCCCCGGACCGGACTTGAGGATGAGCAGTTCTTC.

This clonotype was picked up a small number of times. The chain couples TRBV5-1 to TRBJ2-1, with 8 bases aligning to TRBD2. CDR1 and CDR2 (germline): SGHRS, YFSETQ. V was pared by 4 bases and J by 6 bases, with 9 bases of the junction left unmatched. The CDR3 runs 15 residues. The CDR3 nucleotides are TGCGCCAGCAGCCCAGCGGGAGTAAGGGGCAATGAGCAGTTCTTC. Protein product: CASSPAGVRGNEQFF. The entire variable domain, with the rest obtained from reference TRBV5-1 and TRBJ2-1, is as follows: KAGVTQTPRYLIKTRGQQVTLSCSPISGHRSVSWYQQTPGQGLQFLFEYFSETQRNKGNFPGRFSGRQFSNSRSEMNVSTLELGDSALYLCASSPAGVRGNEQFFGPGTRLTVL.

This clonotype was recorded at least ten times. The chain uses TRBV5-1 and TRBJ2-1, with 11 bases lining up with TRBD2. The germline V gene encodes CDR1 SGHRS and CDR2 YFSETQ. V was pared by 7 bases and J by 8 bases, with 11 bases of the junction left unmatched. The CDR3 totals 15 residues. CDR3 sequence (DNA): TGCGCCAGCTACCCTACTAGCGGGAGTAGAGATGAGCAGTTCTTC. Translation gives CASYPTSGSRDEQFF.